This is a list of T cell receptor beta chains from one sample in a study of cytomegalovirus exposure and HLA in healthy donors. Sequencing was performed with immunoSEQ multiplex PCR; in TCRdb, only in-frame clones are kept and a portion is missing. Altogether more than 110,000 clones are present, roughly three quarters being singletons, with the ten largest covering 4.9%. The sequenced sample was PBMCs. These receptors were taken from a woman in her 50s in good health and CMV-seronegative. Each CDR3 is given with its conserved first and last residue. A D gene is named only where the DNA matches it firmly. The size field is filled for only some rows; it gives once, few, many or a size class.

V gene	J gene	D gene	clone size	CDR3 protein	CDR3 DNA
TRBV5-6	TRBJ2-7	TRBD2	-	CASSRGGAASYEQYF	TGTGCCAGCAGCCGGGGGGGGGCCGCTTCCTACGAGCAGTACTTC
TRBV28	TRBJ2-7	TRBD1	once	CASSTGAYEQYF	TGTGCCAGCTCCACAGGGGCCTACGAGCAGTACTTC
TRBV28	TRBJ2-1	TRBD1	-	CASSGTGLDEQFF	TGTGCCAGCAGTGGGACAGGGCTGGATGAGCAGTTCTTC
TRBV2	TRBJ2-2	TRBD1	-	CASRRDRVEAGELFF	TGTGCCAGCAGAAGAGACAGGGTGGAGGCCGGGGAGCTGTTTTTT
TRBV7-9	TRBJ1-1	-	-	CASSLGPGNTEAFF	TGTGCCAGCAGCTTAGGGCCGGGGAACACTGAAGCTTTCTTT
TRBV6-6	TRBJ1-5	-	-	CASSLGQSGPQHF	TGTGCCAGCAGCTTAGGACAGTCCGGGCCCCAGCATTTT
TRBV6-5	TRBJ1-6	-	once	CASSYGAEVDSPLHF	TGTGCCAGCAGTTACGGAGCGGAGGTCGATTCACCCCTCCACTTT
TRBV7-3	TRBJ2-3	TRBD2	-	CASSLSGLEEGTQYF	TGTGCCAGCAGCTTATCCGGACTAGAGGAGGGTACGCAGTATTTT
TRBV5-1	TRBJ1-1	-	-	CASREAQGPVTEAFF	TGCGCCAGCAGGGAAGCCCAGGGGCCGGTGACTGAAGCTTTCTTT
TRBV5-1	TRBJ2-2	TRBD2	-	CASSTGSGGTGELFF	TGCGCCAGCTCTACAGGGAGCGGGGGGACCGGGGAGCTGTTTTTT
TRBV25-1	TRBJ1-1	-	-	CASSESGGGTEAFF	TGTGCCAGCAGTGAATCGGGAGGTGGTACTGAAGCTTTCTTT
TRBV4-1	TRBJ2-7	TRBD1	-	CASSQDRRTGQYEQYF	TGCGCCAGCAGCCAAGATAGACGGACAGGGCAGTACGAGCAGTACTTC
TRBV30	TRBJ1-5	-	-	CAWSPEGNQPQHF	TGTGCCTGGAGCCCAGAGGGCAATCAGCCCCAGCATTTT
TRBV11-2	TRBJ2-3	TRBD2	once	CASSVTVSGESDTQYF	TGTGCCAGCAGCGTTACGGTGAGCGGGGAGTCAGATACGCAGTATTTT
TRBV27	TRBJ2-7	TRBD1	-	CASSTRTGVSSYEQYF	TGTGCCAGCAGTACCCGGACAGGGGTAAGCTCCTACGAGCAGTACTTC
TRBV5-4	TRBJ1-2	TRBD1	few	CASSGTGVSYGYTF	TGTGCCAGCAGCGGGACAGGGGTGAGCTATGGCTACACCTTC
TRBV2	TRBJ1-6	TRBD1	few	CASSEALLVTGGSHSPLHF	TGTGCCAGCAGTGAAGCGCTTCTCGTGACAGGGGGTTCTCATTCACCCCTCCACTTT
TRBV18	TRBJ1-1	-	-	CASSPTTALNTEAFF	TGTGCCAGCTCACCTACGACAGCCTTGAACACTGAAGCTTTCTTT
TRBV19	TRBJ1-5	TRBD1	-	CASSIEDRAIQPQHF	TGTGCCAGTAGTATTGAGGACAGGGCGATTCAGCCCCAGCATTTT
TRBV15	TRBJ2-7	TRBD2	-	CATSRELAGDFYEQYF	TGTGCCACCAGCAGAGAACTAGCGGGGGACTTCTACGAGCAGTACTTC
TRBV6-4	TRBJ2-3	-	-	CASGSGQSTDTQYF	TGTGCCAGCGGGAGCGGGCAAAGCACAGATACGCAGTATTTT
TRBV6-5	TRBJ1-6	-	few	CASSYSVNSPLHF	TGTGCCAGCAGTTATTCGGTGAATTCACCCCTCCACTTT
TRBV4-1	TRBJ2-2	-	-	CASSLYLVRTNTGELFF	TGCGCCAGCAGCCTCTACCTCGTCCGCACGAACACCGGGGAGCTGTTTTTT
TRBV18	TRBJ1-5	-	-	CASSPGQTNQPQHF	TGTGCCAGCTCCCCCGGACAAACTAATCAGCCCCAGCATTTT
TRBV6-5	TRBJ2-2	-	-	CASSYHRGTGELFF	TGTGCCAGCAGTTACCACCGAGGGACCGGGGAGCTGTTTTTT
TRBV7-9	TRBJ2-3	-	-	CASSPRAGTDTQYF	TGTGCCAGCAGCCCGCGAGCGGGCACAGATACGCAGTATTTT
TRBV5-3	TRBJ1-4	-	-	CARSYHSGWKEKLFF	TGTGCCAGAAGCTATCATTCAGGGTGGAAGGAAAAACTGTTTTTT
TRBV2	TRBJ2-7	-	-	CASSAAGEQYF	TGTGCCAGCAGTGCAGCCGGCGAGCAGTACTTC
TRBV10-3	TRBJ1-6	-	-	CATNAGAGNSPLHF	TGTGCCACCAACGCGGGGGCTGGCAATTCACCCCTCCACTTT
TRBV6-5	TRBJ2-6	-	-	CASSSTWSGANVLTF	TGTGCCAGCAGTTCTACTTGGTCCGGGGCCAACGTCCTGACTTTC
TRBV30	TRBJ2-7	TRBD1	few	CAWRDRSEQYF	TGTGCCTGGCGGGACAGGAGCGAGCAGTACTTC
TRBV6-5	TRBJ2-1	-	-	CASSYSSGIYNEQFF	TGTGCCAGCAGTTACTCTAGCGGAATTTACAATGAGCAGTTCTTC
TRBV18	TRBJ2-6	-	-	CASSPRGRETTGANVLTF	TGTGCCAGCTCACCGAGAGGCAGGGAAACAACTGGGGCCAACGTCCTGACTTTC